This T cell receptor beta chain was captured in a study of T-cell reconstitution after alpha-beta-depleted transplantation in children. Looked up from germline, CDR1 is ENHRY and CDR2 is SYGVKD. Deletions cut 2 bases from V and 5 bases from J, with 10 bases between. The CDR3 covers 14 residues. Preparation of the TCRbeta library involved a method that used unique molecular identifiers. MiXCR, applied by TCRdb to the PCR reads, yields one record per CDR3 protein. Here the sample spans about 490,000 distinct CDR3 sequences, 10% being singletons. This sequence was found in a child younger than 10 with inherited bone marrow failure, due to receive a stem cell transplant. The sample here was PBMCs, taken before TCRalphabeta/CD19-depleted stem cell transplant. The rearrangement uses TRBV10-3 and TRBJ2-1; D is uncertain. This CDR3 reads CAISERRGDNEQFF. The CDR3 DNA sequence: TGTGCCATCAGTGAGAGAAGAGGAGACAATGAGCAGTTCTTC.